This T cell receptor (beta chain) appears in the sequencing data of a study of T cell clonality in common variable immunodeficiency. Generated by immunoSEQ multiplex PCR, the TCRdb table keeps only in-frame clones and is missing some. The sample presents approximately 81,000 clones, none singletons. The table lists this clone with many counts. What it binds is unknown. The sequence runs out 3 residues before the end of the CDR3; the remainder is reconstructed from the germline J gene. General study results and limits: Common variable immunodeficiency TCR beta sequences reportedly had fewer deletions and N-nucleotide insertions.

The germline gives CDR1 SEHNR, CDR2 FQNEAQ (reference sequence). Between the trimmed V and J ends, which lost 3 bases and 2 bases, there was a span of 13 bases. The CDR3 spans 15 residues. What was sequenced was peripheral blood mononuclear cells. The rearrangement uses TRBV7-9 and TRBJ1-2; D gene unclear. The TCR comes from a person aged 18 to 69 in good health. Partial CDR3 DNA: TGTGCCAGCAGCTTCGCAACGGGTGCAAACTATGGC. The encoded protein is CASSFATGANYG. The entire CDR3 protein reads CASSFATGANYGYTF.